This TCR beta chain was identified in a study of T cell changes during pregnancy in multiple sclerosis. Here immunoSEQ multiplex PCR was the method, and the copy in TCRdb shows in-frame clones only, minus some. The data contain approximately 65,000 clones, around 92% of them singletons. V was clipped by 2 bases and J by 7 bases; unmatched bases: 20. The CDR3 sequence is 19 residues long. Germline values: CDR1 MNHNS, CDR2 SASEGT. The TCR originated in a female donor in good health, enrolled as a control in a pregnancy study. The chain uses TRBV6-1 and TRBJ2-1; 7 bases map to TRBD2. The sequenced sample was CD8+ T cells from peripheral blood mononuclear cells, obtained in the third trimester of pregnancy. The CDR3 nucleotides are TGTGCCAGCAGTGAATTGGATGGGTTGGGAGGGAACTTGTGGAATGAGCAGTTCTTC. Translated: CASSELDGLGGNLWNEQFF.